This TCR beta chain is drawn from a study of T cell repertoires in cytomegalovirus infection. Overall study: Both CMV infection and a matching HLA type were indicated by public TCR beta signatures.

Study-level points and caveats: Summed public TCR beta family frequency identified CMV carriers bearing the relevant HLA. CMV-specific HLA-C-restricted TCR beta clonotypes dominated the ex vivo response.

This clonotype showed up just a few times. Its antigen is as yet unknown. Possible read error: a much larger clone is one base away. Per the germline V gene, CDR1 is SGHTA and CDR2 is FQGNSA. The CDR3 totals 14 residues. TCRdb re-called the reads with MiXCR, one entry per CDR3 protein. The sample yields around 300,000 distinct CDR3 sequences, roughly 25% seen once. The source is a human donor in good health (CMV status not recorded). Some clones in this sample may be carry-over from other donors' samples. The rearrangement links TRBV7-2 to TRBJ2-3, with 7 nucleotides matching TRBD1. Input material: PBMCs. The CDR3 bases are TGTGCCAGCCATGGTTGGGACAGCACAGGTACGCAGTATTTT. This translates into CASHGWDSTGTQYF.